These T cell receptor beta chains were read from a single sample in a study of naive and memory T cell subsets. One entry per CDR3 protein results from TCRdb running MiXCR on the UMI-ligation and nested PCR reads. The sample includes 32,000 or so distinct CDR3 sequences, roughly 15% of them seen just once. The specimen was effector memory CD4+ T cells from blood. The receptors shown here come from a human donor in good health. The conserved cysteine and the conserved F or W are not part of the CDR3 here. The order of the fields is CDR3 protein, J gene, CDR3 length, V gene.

ASSILAGAGKETQY,TRBJ2-5,14,TRBV27
ASSRTRAGVGGNEQF,TRBJ2-1,15,TRBV2
ASRAPGGGEQF,TRBJ2-1,11,TRBV2
ASSSGTATSANYGYT,TRBJ1-2,15,TRBV2
ASSQDLSGAETQY,TRBJ2-5,13,TRBV4-3
SARVSGRRWNEQF,TRBJ2-1,13,TRBV20-1
ASSPDRGGDQPQH,TRBJ1-5,13,TRBV28
ASSRGGGDTQY,TRBJ2-3,11,TRBV28
AGTSGSNYEQF,TRBJ2-1,11,TRBV30
ASRPQGRHQLNIDDTYEQY,TRBJ2-7,19,TRBV12-3/TRBV12-4
SARAVLSGSEQY,TRBJ2-7,12,TRBV20-1
ASSNAAGWSGYT,TRBJ1-2,12,TRBV5-6